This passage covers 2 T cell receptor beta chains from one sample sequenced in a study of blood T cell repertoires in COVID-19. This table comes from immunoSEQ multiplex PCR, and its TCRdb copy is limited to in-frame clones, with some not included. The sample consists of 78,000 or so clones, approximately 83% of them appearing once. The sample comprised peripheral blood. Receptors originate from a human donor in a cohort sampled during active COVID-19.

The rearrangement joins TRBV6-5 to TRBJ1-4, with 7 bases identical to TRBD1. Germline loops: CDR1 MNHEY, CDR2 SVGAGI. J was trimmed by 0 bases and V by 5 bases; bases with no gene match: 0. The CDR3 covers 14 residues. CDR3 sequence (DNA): TGTGCCAGCAGTACAGGGGCAACTAATGAAAAACTGTTTTTT. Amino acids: CASSTGATNEKLFF.

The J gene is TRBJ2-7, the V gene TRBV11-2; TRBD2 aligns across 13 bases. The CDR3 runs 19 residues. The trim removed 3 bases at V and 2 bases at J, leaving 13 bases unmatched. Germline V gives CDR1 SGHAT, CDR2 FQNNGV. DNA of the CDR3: TGTGCCAGCAGCTTGGGGACTAGCGGGAAGGGGATAGTCCCCTACGAGCAGTACTTC. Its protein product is CASSLGTSGKGIVPYEQYF.